This T cell receptor beta chain was recorded in a study of technical replicates of blood from a few donors. The CDR3 has 16 residues. The V and J ends lost 10 bases and 0 bases, in that order; junction bases with no gene match: 9. Germline CDR1 SNHLY, CDR2 FYNNEI. Here immunoSEQ multiplex PCR was the method, and the copy in TCRdb shows in-frame clones only, minus some. The sample has more than 65,000 clones; roughly 94% are singletons. Sequencing was done on a sample of T cells isolated from PBMCs. The chain has TRBV2 and TRBJ2-6; 7 nucleotides line up with TRBD2. The TCR comes from a human donor in good health. The DNA of the CDR3 is TGTGCCATCGGAGGGAGGGCCCACTCTGGGGCCAACGTCCTGACTTTC. Encoded protein: CAIGGRAHSGANVLTF.